This T cell receptor beta chain comes out of a study of blood T cell repertoires in COVID-19 (dated by TCRdb to 2020 to 2022). Notes on the research overall: Collaborator samples came from the United States, Italy and Spain and covered acute and convalescent phases of COVID-19. The material from the prospective study consisted of cDNA or gDNA derived from T cells, B-cell-depleted T cells, or PBMCs. Subjects who had been exposed to COVID-19, were actively infected with it, or had recovered from it provided the deeply sampled blood TCRbeta repertoires that made up the dataset. The repertoires were released in a freely available public database meant as a resource for research on the immune response to SARS-CoV-2. Samples came from the ongoing ImmuneRACE study (first 160 participants) plus 1,254 subjects from 6 global collaborators. A de-identified subject ID, COVID-19 status, age in years and sex were almost always included in the sample metadata. Where available, HLA class I and class II types were taken from metadata supplied by the sample provider and were not determined by assay-based typing. Study-wide findings and limitations: Clinical and demographic metadata were provided uncurated, with the amount varying by source and participant.

Each collaborating institution followed its own protocols to collect whole blood in K2EDTA tubes. For TCRbeta analysis, collaborators shipped samples as frozen whole blood, isolated PBMCs, or DNA extracted from either of those sample types. TCRbeta CDR3 regions were amplified from genomic DNA using the immunoSEQ Assay, a bias-controlled multiplex PCR. The published analysis was carried out like this. The number of nucleated cells in each sample was estimated from the amplification of reference gene primers within the assay. To quantify the absolute abundance of each unique TCRbeta CDR3 rearrangement, sequence reads were collapsed and filtered. For each sample, productive Simpson clonality was calculated by taking the square root of Simpson's diversity index across productive rearrangements. TCRdb's version of the immuneACCESS table is confined to in-frame rearrangements and falls short of the full clone set. An unresolved V gene accounts for under half of the shortfall where checked; the remainder is of unknown origin. Clone size and the V and J calls come from that table; the DNA yielded D and trimming. In all, the sample holds 95,000 to 150,000 clones, and 86% of those were seen once. Approximately 4.3% of the sample is held by the ten biggest clonotypes.

The CDR3 holds 16 amino acids from the cysteine to the phenylalanine. Here the CDR3 DNA is all that survives: 48 bases in frame from base 1. From V the trimming removes 5 bases and from J it removes 3 bases, while the gene matches leave 12 bases of the junction unaccounted for. Sequences MNHEY (CDR1) and SMNVEV (CDR2) are obtained from the germline V gene (reference sequence). Notes on this clone: Its target antigen remains unknown. There are no base qualities to consult, and no much larger clone falls within one base.

Input material: peripheral blood. This sequence uses TRBV27 and TRBJ1-2; 7 nucleotides in the junction match TRBD1. This clonotype was sampled from a man aged 35-49 years with acute or convalescent COVID-19. The encoded CDR3 is CASSPTGQTIYYGYTF. The nucleotides read TGTGCCAGCAGTCCCACGGGACAGACGATATACTATGGCTACACCTTC.